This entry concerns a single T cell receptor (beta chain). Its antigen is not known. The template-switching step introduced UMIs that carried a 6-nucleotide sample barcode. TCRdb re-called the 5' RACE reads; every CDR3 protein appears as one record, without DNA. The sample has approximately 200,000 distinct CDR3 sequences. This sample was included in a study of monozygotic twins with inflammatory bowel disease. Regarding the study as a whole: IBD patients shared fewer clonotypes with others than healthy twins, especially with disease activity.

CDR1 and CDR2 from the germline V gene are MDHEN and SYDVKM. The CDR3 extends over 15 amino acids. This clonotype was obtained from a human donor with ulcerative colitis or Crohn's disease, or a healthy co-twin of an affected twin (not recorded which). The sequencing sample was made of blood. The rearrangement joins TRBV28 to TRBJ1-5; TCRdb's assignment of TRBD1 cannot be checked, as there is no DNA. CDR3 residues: CASSPEDRRNQPQHF.